Listed here is a single TCR beta chain. The PCR ran on 60 Vbeta and 13 Jbeta primers. Authors' processing steps: It was a later analysis that counted about 80 million unique TCR beta chains, of which some 10 million were shared. TCRdb's copy holds only in-frame clones and misses some; the assay was immunoSEQ multiplex PCR. V and J calls and clone size come straight from that table; D and trimming were deduced from the DNA. The sample has roughly 130,000 clones; around 79% are singletons. These data belong to a study of cytomegalovirus exposure and HLA in healthy donors. Trimming removed 4 bases from V and 3 bases from J, with 16 bases in between. The CDR3 length is 15 residues. Germline V gives CDR1 SGHNT, CDR2 YYREEE (reference sequence).

Sequencing used PBMCs. V and J are TRBV5-4 and TRBJ1-2, with D possibly matching TRBD1 (6 bases). The origin of this receptor is a female donor in good health and CMV-seronegative. Here the CDR3 DNA reads TGTGCCAGCAGCCGTTCACCCAGGACAGACTATGGCTACACCTTC. It is translated as CASSRSPRTDYGYTF.